This TCR beta chain appears in the sequencing data of a study of T cells expressing NK-cell markers. Germline assignment: CDR1 SGHTA and CDR2 FQGNSA. CDR3 length: 15 amino acids. TCRdb reanalyzed the 5' RACE reads and collapses them to one entry per CDR3 protein, without DNA. This table holds roughly 390,000 distinct CDR3 sequences. The receptor was derived from a woman aged 50 to 65 in good health. The source material was blood T cells: a sorted CD56 or NKG2C T cell subset, CD4+ or CD8+ T cells, or bulk PBMC T cells (not recorded which). The chain couples TRBV7-2 to TRBJ2-1; TCRdb's D call of TRBD2 is untestable without DNA. The CDR3 protein is CASSKGLNPYNEQFF. The whole variable domain, remainder taken from reference TRBV7-2 and TRBJ2-1, is GAGVSQSPSNKVTEKGKDVELRCDPISGHTALYWYRQSLGQGLEFLIYFQGNSAPDKSGLPSDRFSAERTGGSVSTLTIQRTQQEDSAVYLCASSKGLNPYNEQFFGPGTRLTVL.